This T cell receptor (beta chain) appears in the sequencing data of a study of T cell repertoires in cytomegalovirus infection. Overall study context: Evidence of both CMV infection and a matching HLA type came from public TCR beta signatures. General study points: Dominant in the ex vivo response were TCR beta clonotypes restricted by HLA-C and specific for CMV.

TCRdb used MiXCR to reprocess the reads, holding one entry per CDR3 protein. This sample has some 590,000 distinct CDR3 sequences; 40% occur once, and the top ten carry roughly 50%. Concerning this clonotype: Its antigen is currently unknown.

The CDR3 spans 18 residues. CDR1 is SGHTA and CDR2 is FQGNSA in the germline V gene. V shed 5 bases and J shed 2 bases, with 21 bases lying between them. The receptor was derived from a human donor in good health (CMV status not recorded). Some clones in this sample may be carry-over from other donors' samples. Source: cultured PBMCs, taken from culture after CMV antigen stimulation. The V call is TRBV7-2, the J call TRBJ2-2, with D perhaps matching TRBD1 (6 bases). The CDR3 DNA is TGTGCCAGCAGCCTCCGGGACACAGGAGGACTCAACACCGGGGAGCTGTTTTTT. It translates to CASSLRDTGGLNTGELFF.